This T cell receptor beta chain was observed in a study of cytomegalovirus exposure and HLA in healthy donors. Study conclusions and caveats: The later analysis indicated that the majority of CMV-associated TCR beta chains appeared HLA-restricted. The authors listed some 160 TCR beta chains as cytomegalovirus-associated. When the data were analyzed later, several of the most significant clusters appeared to be linked to common viral pathogens.

Researchers ran the PCR with 60 Vbeta and 13 Jbeta primers. The protocol was immunoSEQ multiplex PCR, while the TCRdb copy is restricted to in-frame clones and leaves out a portion. The table lists 150,000 to 200,000 clones, roughly 80% of them singletons. This clone showed up just a few times. No antigen is known for it. CDR1 and CDR2 from the germline V gene are SGHNT and YYREEE (reference sequence). The CDR3 extends over 15 amino acids. The germline V and J ends were trimmed by 5 bases and 4 bases, with 15 bases remaining between them. This sequence originates from a male donor in good health and CMV-seronegative. The chain has TRBV5-4 and TRBJ1-4; D is possibly TRBD1 (5 bases). Sequenced: PBMCs. CDR3 sequence reads: CASRPPGGDNEKLFF. The CDR3 DNA sequence: TGTGCCAGCAGACCGCCCGGGGGGGATAATGAAAAACTGTTTTTT. Full variable domain (rest looked up from reference TRBV5-4 and TRBJ1-4): ETGVTQSPTHLIKTRGQQVTLRCSSQSGHNTVSWYQQALGQGPQFIFQYYREEENGRGNFPPRFSGLQFPNYSSELNVNALELDDSALYLCASRPPGGDNEKLFFGSGTQLSVL.